This T cell receptor (beta chain) was identified during a study of patients and donors after allogeneic stem cell transplantation. The CDR3 loop spans 16 amino acids. The J segment lost 6 bases and the V segment lost 2 bases, leaving 7 bases of the junction unmatched. In germline, CDR1 is MNHNS, CDR2 SASEGT. TCRdb re-called the RT-PCR reads with MiXCR, one entry per CDR3 protein. Here the sample spans hundreds of thousands of distinct CDR3 sequences, 16% being singletons. The receptor was isolated from a human donor who was either an allogeneic HSCT recipient or a stem cell or donor lymphocyte infusion donor (not recorded which). It is not recorded whose cells these are; they may come from a transplant donor. The source material was blood, either unsorted or a sorted T cell fraction (not recorded which). The V call is TRBV6-1, the J call TRBJ2-2; 9 bases agree with TRBD2. CDR3 sequence: CASSERLAGMAGELFF. In DNA, the CDR3 is TGTGCCAGCAGTGAACGTCTAGCGGGGATGGCCGGGGAGCTGTTTTTT.